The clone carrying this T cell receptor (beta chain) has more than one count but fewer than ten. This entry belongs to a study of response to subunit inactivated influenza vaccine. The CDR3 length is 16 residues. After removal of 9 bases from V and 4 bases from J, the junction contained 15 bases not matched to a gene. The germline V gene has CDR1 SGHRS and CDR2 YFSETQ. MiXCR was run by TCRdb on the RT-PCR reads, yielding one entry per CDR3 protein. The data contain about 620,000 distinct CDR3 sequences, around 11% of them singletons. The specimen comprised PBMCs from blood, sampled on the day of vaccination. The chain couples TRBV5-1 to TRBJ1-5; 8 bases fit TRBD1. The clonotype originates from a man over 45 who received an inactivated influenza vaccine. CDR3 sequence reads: CAILPQGASPNQPQHF. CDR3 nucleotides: TGCGCCATCCTGCCTCAGGGGGCAAGTCCTAATCAGCCCCAGCATTTT.